The 14 T cell receptor beta chains in this list originate from one sample, sequenced in a study of PD-1 blockade in classical Hodgkin lymphoma. Time point given: cycle 4 day 1 (C4D1), after less than seven weeks of nivolumab. With no exception, relapse followed autologous stem cell transplantation in all patients, and brentuximab vedotin exposure varied. Thawed PBMCs were the source of CD8+ T cells, obtained through magnetic negative selection. Assay: immunoSEQ multiplex PCR; the TCRdb copy retains only in-frame clones and omits some. The table records more than 12,000 clones, roughly nine tenths of them present only once. The source was CD8+ T cells from blood, collected before the fourth cycle of nivolumab. The receptor source for this set is a human donor with classical Hodgkin lymphoma.

The chain combines TRBV5-8 with TRBJ2-7, with 9 bases aligning to TRBD1. V trimming: 2 bases; J trimming: 4 bases; junction bases outside the gene matches: 10. The CDR3 is made up of 16 amino acids. Germline loops: CDR1 SGHTS, CDR2 YDEGEE. The CDR3 sequence is CASSFAAGQGGYEQYF. Written as DNA, the CDR3 is TGTGCCAGCAGCTTTGCCGCGGGACAGGGTGGGTACGAGCAGTACTTC.

The genes are TRBV7-2 and TRBJ2-7, with TRBD1 matching over 7 bases. The germline V gene has CDR1 SGHTA and CDR2 FQGNSA. Trimming at V came to 1 base and at J to 3 bases, leaving 3 bases not matched to a gene. The CDR3 consists of 14 residues. In nucleotides, the CDR3 is TGTGCCAGCAGCTTAGAAAGGGACAGCTACGAGCAGTACTTC. This sequence encodes CASSLERDSYEQYF.

In nucleotides, the CDR3 is TGTGCCAGCAGCTTAGGACGGTCTAATGAAAAACTGTTTTTT. Translated: CASSLGRSNEKLFF. The chain uses TRBV7-9 and TRBJ1-4; D gene ambiguous. The ends were cut back, 1 base at V and 3 bases at J, with 6 bases in the middle. Germline values: CDR1 SEHNR, CDR2 FQNEAQ (reference sequence). This CDR3 has 14 amino acids.

CDR3: CASSLVWGTYEQYF. The CDR3 bases are TGCGCCAGCAGCTTGGTATGGGGGACCTACGAGCAGTACTTC. The chain is built from TRBV5-1 and TRBJ2-7; D could derive from TRBD1 or TRBD2 (5 bases each). The V gene lost 0 bases and the J gene lost 2 bases, with 9 bases spanning the gap. Germline V gives CDR1 SGHRS, CDR2 YFSETQ. The CDR3 is 14 residues long.

The chain recombines TRBV5-1 with TRBJ2-2; TRBD2 agrees at 11 bases. Losses at the gene ends were 4 bases for V and 3 bases for J; bases not matched to a gene: 14. This CDR3 is built from 19 residues. Germline-derived CDR1 and CDR2 are SGHRS and YFSETQ. As DNA, the CDR3 is TGCGCCAGCAGCACGCCGGTGACTAGCGGGATAGGGGACACCGGGGAGCTGTTTTTT. Its translation: CASSTPVTSGIGDTGELFF.

The chain is built from TRBV5-6 and TRBJ2-1; a possible D gene is TRBD1 (5 bases). Trimming pared 4 bases from V and 4 bases from J, leaving 12 bases between. Germline V lookup: CDR1 SGHDT, CDR2 YYEEEE. The CDR3 consists of 14 residues. CDR3 DNA: TGTGCCAGCAGCCAACAGGTAGCATACAATGAGCAGTTCTTC. Translated, it gives CASSQQVAYNEQFF.

This clone was found once. This chain joins TRBV19 and TRBJ2-1; perhaps D is TRBD1 or TRBD2 (5 bases each). Germline CDR1 reads LNHDA; CDR2 reads SQIVND (reference sequence). V lost 1 base to trimming and J lost 0 bases, with 7 bases between them. The CDR3 loop spans 15 amino acids. CDR3 in DNA: TGTGCCAGTAGTATAGTGGGGGACTCCTACAATGAGCAGTTCTTC. Its protein is CASSIVGDSYNEQFF.

In regard to this clone: One end of the junction does not line up with germline, which may come from a read error. Here the CDR3 reads CASTVTVGEELFF. CDR3 DNA sequence: TGTGCCAGCACGGTGACAGTTGGTGAAGAACTGTTTTTT. The genes are TRBV6-6 and TRBJ1-4, with TRBD1 as a possible D gene (5 bases). The germline CDR1 and CDR2 sequences are MNHNY and SVGAGI (reference sequence). The CDR3 is 13 residues long.

The chain uses TRBV10-2 and TRBJ2-1; 8 bases agree with TRBD2. Germline CDR1 reads WSHSY; CDR2 reads SAAADI. CDR3 size: 14 residues. V was pared by 10 bases and J by 0 bases, with 5 bases of the junction left unmatched. CDR3 sequence: CATREGDSYNEQFF. The CDR3 DNA follows: TGCGCCACCCGGGAGGGGGACTCCTACAATGAGCAGTTCTTC.

The chain couples TRBV15 to TRBJ2-3; 14 bases align to TRBD2. With V trimmed by 1 base and J by 4 bases, 10 bases remained unmatched. Germline V CDR1 and CDR2: LNHNV, YYDKDF (reference sequence). The CDR3 consists of 19 residues. The chain's CDR3 is CATSRVRTSGRLSADTQYF. In DNA form, the CDR3 reads TGTGCCACCAGCAGAGTTCGGACTAGCGGGAGGTTATCCGCAGATACGCAGTATTTT.

The chain is built from TRBV2 and TRBJ1-1; D is unresolved. The V and J ends lost 6 bases and 1 base respectively, with 6 bases between them. The germline gives CDR1 SNHLY, CDR2 FYNNEI. This CDR3 is built from 12 residues. The DNA for the CDR3 is TGTGCCAGCAGGGCGACGAACACTGAAGCTTTCTTT. Protein product: CASRATNTEAFF.

The V gene is TRBV7-6, the J gene TRBJ2-1, with 14 nucleotides matching TRBD2. Germline trimming cut 1 base from V and 6 bases from J; bases unmatched to any gene: 8. The germline CDR1 and CDR2 sequences are SGHVS and FNYEAQ. The CDR3 is made up of 18 amino acids. The DNA for the CDR3 is TGTGCCAGCAGCTTAGGGGGACTAGCGGGGGTTCTTTTCAATGAGCAGTTCTTC. Its translation is CASSLGGLAGVLFNEQFF. Using reference TRBV7-6 and TRBJ2-1 for the parts outside the CDR3, the full variable domain is GAGVSQSPRYKVTKRGQDVALRCDPISGHVSLYWYRQALGQGPEFLTYFNYEAQQDKSGLPNDRFSAERPEGSISTLTIQRTEQRDSAMYRCASSLGGLAGVLFNEQFFGPGTRLTVL.

The chain employs TRBV28 and TRBJ2-4; tentatively, D is TRBD1 (6 bases). The CDR3 spans 17 residues. Germline CDR1 is MDHEN and CDR2 is SYDVKM. V gave up 3 bases and J gave up 6 bases, with 21 bases separating them. DNA of the CDR3: TGTGCCAGCAGTTTTAGTTTGAGTCCGGGACACCGAAACATTCAGTACTTC. As protein: CASSFSLSPGHRNIQYF. Combining the CDR3 with reference TRBV28 and TRBJ2-4 gives the whole variable domain DVKVTQSSRYLVKRTGEKVFLECVQDMDHENMFWYRQDPGLGLRLIYFSYDVKMKEKGDIPEGYSVSREKKERFSLILESASTNQTSMYLCASSFSLSPGHRNIQYFGAGTRLSVL.

This chain connects TRBV11-2 to TRBJ1-5, with D tentatively TRBD1 (5 bases). Per germline, CDR1 SGHAT and CDR2 FQNNGV. The V end lost 5 bases, the J end lost 3 bases, and 26 bases lay between the germline ends. The CDR3 extends over 19 amino acids. The CDR3, as DNA: TGTGCCAGCAGCCCACCCCCCCCAGGGAAGAGAAGCTACAATCAGCCCCAGCATTTT. Translating it yields CASSPPPPGKRSYNQPQHF. The whole variable domain, remainder taken from reference TRBV11-2 and TRBJ1-5, is EAGVAQSPRYKIIEKRQSVAFWCNPISGHATLYWYQQILGQGPKLLIQFQNNGVVDDSQLPKDRFSAERLKGVDSTLKIQPAKLEDSAVYLCASSPPPPGKRSYNQPQHFGDGTRLSIL.